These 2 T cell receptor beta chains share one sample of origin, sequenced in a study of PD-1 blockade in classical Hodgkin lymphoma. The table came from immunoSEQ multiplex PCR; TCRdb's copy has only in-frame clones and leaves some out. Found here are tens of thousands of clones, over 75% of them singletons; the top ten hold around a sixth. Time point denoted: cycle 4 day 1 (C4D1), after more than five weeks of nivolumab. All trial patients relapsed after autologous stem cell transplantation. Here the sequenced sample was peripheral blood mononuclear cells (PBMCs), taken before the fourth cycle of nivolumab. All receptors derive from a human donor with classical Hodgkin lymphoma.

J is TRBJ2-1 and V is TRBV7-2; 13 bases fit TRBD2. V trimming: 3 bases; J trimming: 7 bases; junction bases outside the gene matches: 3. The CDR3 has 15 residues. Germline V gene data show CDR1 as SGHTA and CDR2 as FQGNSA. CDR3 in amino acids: CASSFTGLAGNEQFF. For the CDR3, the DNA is TGTGCCAGCAGCTTTACGGGACTAGCGGGAAATGAGCAGTTCTTC. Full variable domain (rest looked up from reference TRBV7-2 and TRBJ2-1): GAGVSQSPSNKVTEKGKDVELRCDPISGHTALYWYRQSLGQGLEFLIYFQGNSAPDKSGLPSDRFSAERTGGSVSTLTIQRTQQEDSAVYLCASSFTGLAGNEQFFGPGTRLTVL.

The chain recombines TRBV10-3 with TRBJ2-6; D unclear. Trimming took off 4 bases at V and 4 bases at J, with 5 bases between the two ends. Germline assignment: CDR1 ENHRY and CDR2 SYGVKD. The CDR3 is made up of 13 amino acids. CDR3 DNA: TGTGCCATCAGTGTCCCCGGGGCCAACGTCCTGACTTTC. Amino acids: CAISVPGANVLTF.